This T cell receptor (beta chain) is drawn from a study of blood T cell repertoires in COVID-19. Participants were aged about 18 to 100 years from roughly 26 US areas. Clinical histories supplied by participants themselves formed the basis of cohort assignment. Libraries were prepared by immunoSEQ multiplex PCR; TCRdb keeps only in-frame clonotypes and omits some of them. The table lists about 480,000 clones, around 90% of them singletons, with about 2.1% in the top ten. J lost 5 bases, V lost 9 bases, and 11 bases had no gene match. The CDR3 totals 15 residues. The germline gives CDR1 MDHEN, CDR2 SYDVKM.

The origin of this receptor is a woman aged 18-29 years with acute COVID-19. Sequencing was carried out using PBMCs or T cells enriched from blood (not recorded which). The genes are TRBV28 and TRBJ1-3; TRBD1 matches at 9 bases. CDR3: CASGRDRGSRNTIYF. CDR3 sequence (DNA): TGTGCCAGTGGACGTGACAGGGGGTCTAGAAACACCATATATTTT.